This T cell receptor beta chain was observed in a study of T cells in Graves' hyperthyroidism and ophthalmopathy. Germline values: CDR1 SNHLY, CDR2 FYNNEI. The CDR3 has 14 residues. V lost 6 bases and J lost 3; bases outside the gene matches: 7. RNA transcripts were the template for amplifying TCR beta CDR3 regions. An initial round of RT-PCR targeting the TCR CDR3 relied on the HTBI primer set. TCRdb called the multiplex PCR reads again in MiXCR, with one record for every CDR3 protein. This sample has hundreds of thousands of distinct CDR3 sequences, with under 25% found just once. This clonotype has a handful of counts.

Sample: blood. This chain joins TRBV2 and TRBJ2-5; 7 positions agree with TRBD1. This TCR came from a man aged 25-45 years with Graves' ophthalmopathy. CDR3 sequence (DNA): TGTGCCAGCAGACGGACAGGAGGAGAAGAGACCCAGTACTTC. As protein: CASRRTGGEETQYF.